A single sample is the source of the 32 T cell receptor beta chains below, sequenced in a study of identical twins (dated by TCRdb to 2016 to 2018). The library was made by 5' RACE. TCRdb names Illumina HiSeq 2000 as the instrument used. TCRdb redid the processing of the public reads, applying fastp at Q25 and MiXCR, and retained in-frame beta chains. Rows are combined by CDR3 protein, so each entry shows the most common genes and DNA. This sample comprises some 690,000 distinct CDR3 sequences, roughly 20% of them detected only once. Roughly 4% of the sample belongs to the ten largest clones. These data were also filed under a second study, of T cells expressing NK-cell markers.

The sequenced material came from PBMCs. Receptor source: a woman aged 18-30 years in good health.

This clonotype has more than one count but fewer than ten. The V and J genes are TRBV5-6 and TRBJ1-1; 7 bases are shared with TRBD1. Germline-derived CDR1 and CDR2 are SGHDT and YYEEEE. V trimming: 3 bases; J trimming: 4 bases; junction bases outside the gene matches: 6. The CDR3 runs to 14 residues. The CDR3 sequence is CASSWRQGGTEAFF. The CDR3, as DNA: TGTGCCAGCAGCTGGCGGCAGGGGGGCACTGAAGCTTTCTTT.

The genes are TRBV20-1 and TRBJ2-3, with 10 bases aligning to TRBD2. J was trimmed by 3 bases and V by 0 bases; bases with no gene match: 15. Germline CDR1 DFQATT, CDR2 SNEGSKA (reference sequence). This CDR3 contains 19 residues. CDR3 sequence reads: CSARDRRAGGPFNTDTQYF. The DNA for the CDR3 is TGCAGTGCTAGAGATCGAAGAGCGGGGGGGCCTTTTAATACAGATACGCAGTATTTT.

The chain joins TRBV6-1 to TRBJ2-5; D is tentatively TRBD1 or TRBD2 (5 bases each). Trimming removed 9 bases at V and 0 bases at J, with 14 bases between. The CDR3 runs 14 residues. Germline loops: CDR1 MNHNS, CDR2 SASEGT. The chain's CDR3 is CASRGAAYQETQYF. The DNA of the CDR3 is TGTGCCAGTCGAGGGGCAGCGTACCAAGAGACCCAGTACTTC.

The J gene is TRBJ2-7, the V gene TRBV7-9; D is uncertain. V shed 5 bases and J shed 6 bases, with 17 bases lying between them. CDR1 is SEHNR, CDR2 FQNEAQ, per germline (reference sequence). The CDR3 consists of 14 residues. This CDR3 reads CASSPDISSLEQYF. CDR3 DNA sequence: TGTGCCAGCAGCCCCGACATAAGTTCACTCGAGCAGTACTTC.

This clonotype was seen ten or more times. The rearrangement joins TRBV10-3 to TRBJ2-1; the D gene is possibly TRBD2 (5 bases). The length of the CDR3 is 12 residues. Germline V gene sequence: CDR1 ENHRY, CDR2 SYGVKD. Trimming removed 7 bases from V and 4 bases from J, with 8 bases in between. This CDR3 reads CAINEGYNEQFF. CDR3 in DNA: TGTGCCATCAACGAGGGATACAATGAGCAGTTCTTC.

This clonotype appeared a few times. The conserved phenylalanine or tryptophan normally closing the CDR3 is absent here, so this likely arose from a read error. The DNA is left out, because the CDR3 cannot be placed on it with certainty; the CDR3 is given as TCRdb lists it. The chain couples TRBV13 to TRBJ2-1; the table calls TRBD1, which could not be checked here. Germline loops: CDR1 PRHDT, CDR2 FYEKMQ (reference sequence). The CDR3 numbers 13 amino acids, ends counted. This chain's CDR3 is CASSFKGRDPTLN.

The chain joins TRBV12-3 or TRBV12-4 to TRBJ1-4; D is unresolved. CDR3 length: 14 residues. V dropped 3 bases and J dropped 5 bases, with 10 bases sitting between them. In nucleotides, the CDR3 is TGTGCCAGCAGTTTTACTTCTATAAATGAAAAACTGTTTTTT. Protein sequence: CASSFTSINEKLFF.

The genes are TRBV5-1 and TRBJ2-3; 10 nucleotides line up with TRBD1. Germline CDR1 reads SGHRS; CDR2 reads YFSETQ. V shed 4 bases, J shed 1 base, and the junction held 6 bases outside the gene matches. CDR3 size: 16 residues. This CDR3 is CASSLRQGAGTDTQYF. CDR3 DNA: TGCGCCAGCAGCCTACGACAGGGGGCGGGCACAGATACGCAGTATTTT.

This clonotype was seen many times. CDR3: CASSRAAGGLSSYNEQFF. DNA for the CDR3: TGTGCCAGCAGCAGAGCAGCGGGGGGCCTCAGCTCCTACAATGAGCAGTTCTTC. V is TRBV4-2 and J is TRBJ2-1; TRBD2 aligns across 9 bases. Looked up from germline, CDR1 is LGHNA and CDR2 is YNFKEQ. V gave up 5 bases and J gave up 0 bases; unmatched junction bases: 11. CDR3 length: 18 residues.

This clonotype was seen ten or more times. CDR3 DNA sequence: TGTGCCAGCAGCTCACCGTCCTACGAGCAGTACTTC. Translation: CASSSPSYEQYF. This chain connects TRBV12-3 or TRBV12-4 to TRBJ2-7; D uncertain. This CDR3 is 12 amino acids long. Trimming shortened V by 6 bases and J by 1 base, and 7 bases separated the two germline ends.

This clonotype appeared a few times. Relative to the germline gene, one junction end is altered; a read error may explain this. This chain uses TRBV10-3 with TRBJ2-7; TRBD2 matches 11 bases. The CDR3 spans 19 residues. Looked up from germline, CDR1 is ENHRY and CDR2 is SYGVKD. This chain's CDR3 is CATSESVFSTTSGDYEQYF. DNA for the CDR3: TGTGCCACCAGTGAGTCGGTATTTTCCACGACTAGCGGGGACTACGAGCAGTACTTC.

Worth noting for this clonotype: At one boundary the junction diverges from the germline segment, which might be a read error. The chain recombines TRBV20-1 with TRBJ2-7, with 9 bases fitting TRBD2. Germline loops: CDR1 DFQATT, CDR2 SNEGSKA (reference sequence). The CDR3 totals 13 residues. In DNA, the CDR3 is TGCAGTGCTCTTGGGACTAGCACCCTCGAGCTGTACTTC. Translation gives CSALGTSTLELYF.

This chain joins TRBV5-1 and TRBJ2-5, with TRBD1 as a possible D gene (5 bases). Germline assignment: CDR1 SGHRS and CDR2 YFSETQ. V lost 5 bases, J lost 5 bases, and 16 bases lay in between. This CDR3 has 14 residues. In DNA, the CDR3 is TGCGCCAGCAGTCCCTCAGGGATTGGGGAGACCCAGTACTTC. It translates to CASSPSGIGETQYF.

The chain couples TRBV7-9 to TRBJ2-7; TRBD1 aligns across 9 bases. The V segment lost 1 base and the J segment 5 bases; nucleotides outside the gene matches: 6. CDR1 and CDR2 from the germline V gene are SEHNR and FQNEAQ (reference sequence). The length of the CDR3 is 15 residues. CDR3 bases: TGTGCCAGCAGCTTAGGGGGGACAGGGATGGACGAGCAGTACTTC. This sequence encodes CASSLGGTGMDEQYF.

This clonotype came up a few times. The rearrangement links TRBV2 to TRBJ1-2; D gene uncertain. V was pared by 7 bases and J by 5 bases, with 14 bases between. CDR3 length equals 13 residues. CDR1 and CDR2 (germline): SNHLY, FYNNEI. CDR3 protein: CASTAENSYGYTF. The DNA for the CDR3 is TGTGCCAGCACGGCAGAGAATTCATATGGCTACACCTTC.

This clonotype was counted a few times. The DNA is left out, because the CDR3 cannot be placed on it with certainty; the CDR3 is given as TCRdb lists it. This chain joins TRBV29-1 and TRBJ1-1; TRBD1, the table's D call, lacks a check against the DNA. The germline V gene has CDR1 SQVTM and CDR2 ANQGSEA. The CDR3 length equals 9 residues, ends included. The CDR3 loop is CSVAPGTFF.

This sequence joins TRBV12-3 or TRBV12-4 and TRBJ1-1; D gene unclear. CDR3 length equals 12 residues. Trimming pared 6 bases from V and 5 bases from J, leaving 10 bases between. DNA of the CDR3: TGTGCCAGCAGCTTTTACAAGACTGAAGCTTTCTTT. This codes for CASSFYKTEAFF.

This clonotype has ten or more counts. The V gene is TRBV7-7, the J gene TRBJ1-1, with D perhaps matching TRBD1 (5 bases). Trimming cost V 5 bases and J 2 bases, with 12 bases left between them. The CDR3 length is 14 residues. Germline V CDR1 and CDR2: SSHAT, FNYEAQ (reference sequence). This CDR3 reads CASSQGQGNTEAFF. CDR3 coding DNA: TGTGCCAGCAGCCAAGGGCAGGGAAACACTGAAGCTTTCTTT.

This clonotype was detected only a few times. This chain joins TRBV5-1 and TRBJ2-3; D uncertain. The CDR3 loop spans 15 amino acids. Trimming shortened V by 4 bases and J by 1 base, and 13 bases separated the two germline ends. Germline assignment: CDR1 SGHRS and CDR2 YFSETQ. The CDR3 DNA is TGCGCCAGCAGCCGCTCGAACTTCGGCACAGATACGCAGTATTTT. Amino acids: CASSRSNFGTDTQYF.

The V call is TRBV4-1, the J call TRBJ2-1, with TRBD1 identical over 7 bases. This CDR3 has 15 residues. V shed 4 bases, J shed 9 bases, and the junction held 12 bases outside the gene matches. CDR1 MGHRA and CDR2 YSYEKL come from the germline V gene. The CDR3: CASSRVGTGEREQFF. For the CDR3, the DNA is TGCGCCAGCAGCCGCGTAGGAACAGGGGAGCGTGAGCAGTTCTTC.

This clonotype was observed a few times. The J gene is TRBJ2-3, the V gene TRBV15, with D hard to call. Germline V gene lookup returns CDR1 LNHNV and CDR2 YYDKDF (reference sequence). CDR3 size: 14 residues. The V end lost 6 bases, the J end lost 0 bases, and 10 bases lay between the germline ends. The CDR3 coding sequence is TGTGCCACCAGGGGCAGTACTAGCACAGATACGCAGTATTTT. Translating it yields CATRGSTSTDTQYF.

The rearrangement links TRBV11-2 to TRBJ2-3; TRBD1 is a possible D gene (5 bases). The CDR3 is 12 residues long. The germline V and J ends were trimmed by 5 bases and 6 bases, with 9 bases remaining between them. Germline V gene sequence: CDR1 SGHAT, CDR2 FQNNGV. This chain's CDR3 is CASSDRRDTQYF. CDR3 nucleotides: TGTGCCAGCAGCGACAGACGGGATACGCAGTATTTT.

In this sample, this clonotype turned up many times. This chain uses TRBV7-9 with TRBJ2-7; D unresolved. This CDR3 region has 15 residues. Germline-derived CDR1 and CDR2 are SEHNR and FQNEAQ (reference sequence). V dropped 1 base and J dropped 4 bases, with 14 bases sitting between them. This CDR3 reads CASSLGSRSPYEQYF. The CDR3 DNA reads TGTGCCAGCAGCTTAGGGTCCAGGAGTCCATACGAGCAGTACTTC.

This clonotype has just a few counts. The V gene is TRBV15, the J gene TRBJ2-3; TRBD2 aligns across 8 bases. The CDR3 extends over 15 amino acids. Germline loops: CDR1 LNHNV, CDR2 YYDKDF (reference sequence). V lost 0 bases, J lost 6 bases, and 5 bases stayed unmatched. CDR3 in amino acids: CATSRERGAFDTQYF. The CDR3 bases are TGTGCCACCAGCAGAGAGCGGGGGGCCTTTGATACGCAGTATTTT.

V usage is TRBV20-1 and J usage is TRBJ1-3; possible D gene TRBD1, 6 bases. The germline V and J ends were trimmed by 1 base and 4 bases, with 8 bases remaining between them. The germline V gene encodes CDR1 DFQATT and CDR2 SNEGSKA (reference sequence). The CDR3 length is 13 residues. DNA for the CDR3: TGCAGTGCTAGAGCCACAGGGGGAAACACCATATATTTT. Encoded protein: CSARATGGNTIYF.

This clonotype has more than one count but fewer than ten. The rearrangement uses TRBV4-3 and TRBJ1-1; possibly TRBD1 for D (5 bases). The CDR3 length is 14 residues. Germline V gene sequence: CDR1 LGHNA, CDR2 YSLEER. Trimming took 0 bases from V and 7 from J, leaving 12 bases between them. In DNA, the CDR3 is TGCGCCAGCAGCCAAGAGCCGGCAGGGTATGAAGCTTTCTTT. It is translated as CASSQEPAGYEAFF.

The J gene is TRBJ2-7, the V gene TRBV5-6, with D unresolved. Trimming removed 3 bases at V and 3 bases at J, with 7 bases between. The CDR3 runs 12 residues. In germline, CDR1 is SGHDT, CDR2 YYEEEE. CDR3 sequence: CASSYPDYEQYF. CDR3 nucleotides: TGTGCCAGCAGCTACCCGGACTACGAGCAGTACTTC.

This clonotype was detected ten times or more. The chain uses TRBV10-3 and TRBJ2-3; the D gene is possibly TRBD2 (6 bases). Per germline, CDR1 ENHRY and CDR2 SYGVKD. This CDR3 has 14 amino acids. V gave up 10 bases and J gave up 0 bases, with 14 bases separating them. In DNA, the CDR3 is TGTGCCACCTCACCGGGACTCAGCACAGATACGCAGTATTTT. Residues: CATSPGLSTDTQYF.

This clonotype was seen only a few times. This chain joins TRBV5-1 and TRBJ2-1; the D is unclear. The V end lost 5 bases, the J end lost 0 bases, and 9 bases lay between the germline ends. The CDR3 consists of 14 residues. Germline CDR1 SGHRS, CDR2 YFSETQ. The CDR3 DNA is TGCGCCAGCAGTAAGGCGAGCTCCTACAATGAGCAGTTCTTC. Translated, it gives CASSKASSYNEQFF.

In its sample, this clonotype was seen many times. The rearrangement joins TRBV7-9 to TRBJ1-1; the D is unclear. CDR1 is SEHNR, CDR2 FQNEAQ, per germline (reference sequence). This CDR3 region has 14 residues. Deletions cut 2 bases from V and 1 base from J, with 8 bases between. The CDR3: CASSLIAGNTEAFF. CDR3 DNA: TGTGCCAGCAGCTTAATAGCGGGGAACACTGAAGCTTTCTTT.

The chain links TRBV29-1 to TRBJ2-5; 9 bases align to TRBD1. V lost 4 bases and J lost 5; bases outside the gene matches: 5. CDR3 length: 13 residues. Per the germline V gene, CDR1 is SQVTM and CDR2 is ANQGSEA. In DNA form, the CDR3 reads TGCAGCGTTGGGACAGGGGCGGGCGAGACCCAGTACTTC. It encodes CSVGTGAGETQYF.

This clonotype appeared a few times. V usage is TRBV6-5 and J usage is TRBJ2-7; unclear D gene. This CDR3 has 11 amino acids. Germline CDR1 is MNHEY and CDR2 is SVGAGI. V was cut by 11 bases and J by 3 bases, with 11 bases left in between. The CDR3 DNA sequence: TGTGCCGTCACGGGCATCTACGAGCAGTACTTC. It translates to CAVTGIYEQYF.